This TCR beta chain was profiled in a study of patients and donors after allogeneic stem cell transplantation. TCRdb reanalysed the RT-PCR reads using MiXCR and keeps one entry per CDR3 protein. The sample contains about 960,000 distinct CDR3 sequences, under 20% of which appear only once. Trimming took 5 bases from V and 0 from J, leaving 19 bases between them. The CDR3 contains 16 residues. Germline-derived CDR1 and CDR2 are DFQATT and SNEGSKA (reference sequence). In this sample, this clonotype turned up a few times. The sequence was obtained from a human donor who was either an allogeneic HSCT recipient or a stem cell or donor lymphocyte infusion donor (not recorded which). It is not recorded whose cells these are; they may come from a transplant donor. J is TRBJ2-5 and V is TRBV20-1; D ambiguous. Sequenced sample: blood, either unsorted or a sorted T cell fraction (not recorded which). This CDR3 is CSASDGFPYYQETQYF. Written as DNA, the CDR3 is TGCAGTGCTTCGGACGGATTTCCTTACTACCAAGAGACCCAGTACTTC.